The present TCR beta chain was sequenced within a study of PD-1 blockade in classical Hodgkin lymphoma. V dropped 7 bases and J dropped 3 bases, with 17 bases sitting between them. Germline V gene lookup returns CDR1 SGHRS and CDR2 YFSETQ. CDR3 length: 15 amino acids. Exposure to brentuximab vedotin varied, and each patient had relapsed following autologous stem cell transplantation. The assay was immunoSEQ multiplex PCR, and TCRdb's table has in-frame clones only and misses some. The repertoire holds 66,000 or so clones, about 64% seen once, with roughly 9% in the top ten. This TCR was sampled from a human donor with classical Hodgkin lymphoma. This specimen was peripheral blood mononuclear cells (PBMCs), taken before the second cycle of nivolumab. The V and J genes are TRBV5-1 and TRBJ2-4; a possible D gene is TRBD1 (6 bases). The CDR3: CASRSGAHVKNIQYF. The CDR3, as DNA: TGCGCCAGCCGCTCAGGGGCCCATGTCAAAAACATTCAGTACTTC.